Listed below are T cell receptor beta chains from one sample, sequenced in a study of blood T cell repertoires in COVID-19. Only in-frame clones appear in the TCRdb table, and some are missing; sequencing was by immunoSEQ multiplex PCR. The data contain about 68,000 clones, approximately 91% of them singletons. Sequenced input: peripheral blood. These receptors originate from a man aged 45-65 years with COVID-19, enrolled during active disease. Each CDR3 is given with its conserved first and last residue. A D gene is named only where the DNA matches it firmly. Some rows mark clone size as missing; the rest say once, few, many or name a class of expanded clone.

CDR3 protein: CASSQSWGDRGSPLHF
CDR3 DNA: TGCGCCAGCAGCCAATCCTGGGGGGACAGGGGTTCACCCCTCCACTTT
V gene: TRBV4-1
D gene: TRBD1
J gene: TRBJ1-6
clone size: few

CDR3 protein: CASSEVKTGRYNEQFF
CDR3 DNA: TGTGCCAGCAGTGAAGTGAAGACAGGGCGATACAATGAGCAGTTCTTC
V gene: TRBV2
D gene: TRBD1
J gene: TRBJ2-1
clone size: NA

CDR3 protein: CASSRGSTGGSEKLFF
CDR3 DNA: TGTGCCAGCAGCCGGGGATCAACAGGGGGCTCTGAAAAACTGTTTTTT
V gene: TRBV3-1/TRBV3-2
D gene: TRBD1
J gene: TRBJ1-4
clone size: NA

CDR3 protein: CASSPQGAYTEAFF
CDR3 DNA: TGTGCCAGCAGCCCTCAGGGGGCGTACACTGAAGCTTTCTTT
V gene: TRBV7-3
D gene: TRBD1
J gene: TRBJ1-1
clone size: NA

CDR3 protein: CASSFKREATYNEQFF
CDR3 DNA: TGTGCCAGCAGCTTCAAGCGGGAGGCTACCTACAATGAGCAGTTCTTC
V gene: TRBV7-4
D gene: TRBD2
J gene: TRBJ2-1
clone size: NA

CDR3 protein: CATTDSYRGSYEQYF
CDR3 DNA: TGTGCCACCACGGACAGCTATCGCGGCTCCTACGAGCAGTACTTC
V gene: TRBV10-3
D gene: NA
J gene: TRBJ2-7
clone size: NA

CDR3 protein: CASSVVGTSPYNEQFF
CDR3 DNA: TGTGCCAGCAGCGTAGTAGGTACTAGCCCGTACAATGAGCAGTTCTTC
V gene: TRBV9
D gene: NA
J gene: TRBJ2-1
clone size: NA

CDR3 protein: CASSGEFGETQYF
CDR3 DNA: TGTGCCAGCAGTGGAGAGTTTGGAGAGACCCAGTACTTC
V gene: TRBV25-1
D gene: NA
J gene: TRBJ2-5
clone size: NA

CDR3 protein: CASSLRRGDTQYF
CDR3 DNA: TGTGCCAGCAGCTTACGCAGGGGAGATACGCAGTATTTT
V gene: TRBV7-8
D gene: NA
J gene: TRBJ2-3
clone size: few

CDR3 protein: CASSPSVEETQYF
CDR3 DNA: TGTGCCAGCAGCCCATCGGTGGAGGAGACCCAGTACTTC
V gene: TRBV3-1/TRBV3-2
D gene: NA
J gene: TRBJ2-5
clone size: NA

CDR3 protein: CASSGRGGEETQYF
CDR3 DNA: TGTGCCAGCAGCGGGAGAGGGGGCGAGGAGACCCAGTACTTC
V gene: TRBV25-1
D gene: NA
J gene: TRBJ2-5
clone size: NA

CDR3 protein: CASRLSRTGTNEKLFF
CDR3 DNA: TGTGCCAGCAGGTTGAGCAGGACAGGGACTAATGAAAAACTGTTTTTT
V gene: TRBV28
D gene: TRBD1
J gene: TRBJ1-4
clone size: NA

CDR3 protein: CATLLQGGYGYTF
CDR3 DNA: TGTGCCACTCTACTGCAGGGAGGCTATGGCTACACCTTC
V gene: TRBV6-5
D gene: NA
J gene: TRBJ1-2
clone size: NA

CDR3 protein: CASSILAGVYNEQFF
CDR3 DNA: TGTGCCAGCAGTATTCTGGCGGGGGTCTACAATGAGCAGTTCTTC
V gene: TRBV6-4
D gene: TRBD2
J gene: TRBJ2-1
clone size: NA

CDR3 protein: CAGAGQAGETQYF
CDR3 DNA: TGTGCCGGCGCCGGTCAAGCGGGGGAGACCCAGTACTTC
V gene: TRBV30
D gene: TRBD2
J gene: TRBJ2-5
clone size: NA

CDR3 protein: CASSVKRGGELFF
CDR3 DNA: TGTGCCAGCAGTGTGAAGCGGGGCGGGGAGCTGTTTTTT
V gene: TRBV2
D gene: TRBD2
J gene: TRBJ2-2
clone size: once

CDR3 protein: CASSPKLTVQETQYF
CDR3 DNA: TGTGCCAGCTCACCGAAATTGACAGTCCAAGAGACCCAGTACTTC
V gene: TRBV18
D gene: NA
J gene: TRBJ2-5
clone size: NA

CDR3 protein: CASSVNVVNTEAFF
CDR3 DNA: TGTGCCAGCAGCGTTAACGTAGTGAACACTGAAGCTTTCTTT
V gene: TRBV9
D gene: NA
J gene: TRBJ1-1
clone size: NA

CDR3 protein: CASSVGGQGAPAKNIQYF
CDR3 DNA: TGTGCCAGCAGCGTAGGGGGACAGGGGGCGCCAGCCAAAAACATTCAGTACTTC
V gene: TRBV9
D gene: TRBD1
J gene: TRBJ2-4
clone size: NA